This TCR beta chain was recovered during a study of neoadjuvant anti-PD-1 for oral cavity cancer. Stage II-IVA oral cavity squamous cell carcinoma was new and untreated by systemic or radiation therapy. From germline, CDR1 is SEHNR and CDR2 FQNEAQ (reference sequence). The CDR3 totals 14 residues. Trimming left V 3 bases short and J 0 bases short, with 8 bases between. PBMC libraries mostly used around 0.5 ug of input genomic DNA, with six replicates per sample. Sequencing used immunoSEQ multiplex PCR; TCRdb keeps in-frame clones, though not all of them. The table has around 14,000 clones, about 70% seen once.

The chain has TRBV7-9 and TRBJ1-1, with D perhaps TRBD1 (6 bases). The material was PBMCs, obtained before nivolumab (anti-PD-1) treatment. The clonotype was recovered from a person between 35 and 79 years old with oral cavity squamous cell carcinoma. The CDR3 sequence is CASSFSGVNTEAFF. CDR3 coding DNA: TGTGCCAGCAGCTTTTCAGGGGTGAACACTGAAGCTTTCTTT.